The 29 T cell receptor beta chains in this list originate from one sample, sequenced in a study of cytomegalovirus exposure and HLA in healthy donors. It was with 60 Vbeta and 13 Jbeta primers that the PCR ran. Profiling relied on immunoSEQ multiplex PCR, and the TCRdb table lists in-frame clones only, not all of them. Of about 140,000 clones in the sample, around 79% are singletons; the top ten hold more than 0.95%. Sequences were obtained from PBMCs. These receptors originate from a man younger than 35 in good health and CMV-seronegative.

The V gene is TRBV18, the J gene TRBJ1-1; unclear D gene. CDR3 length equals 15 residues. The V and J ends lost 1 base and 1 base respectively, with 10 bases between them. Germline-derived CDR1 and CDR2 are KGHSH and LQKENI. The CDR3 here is CASSPLGVRNTEAFF. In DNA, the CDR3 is TGTGCCAGCTCACCACTAGGAGTTCGGAACACTGAAGCTTTCTTT.

CDR3 amino acids: CSAGGEGTQYF. CDR3 DNA sequence: TGCAGTGCTGGCGGGGAGGGTACGCAGTATTTT. This sequence joins TRBV20-1 and TRBJ2-3; 7 nucleotides agree with TRBD2. V trimming: 5 bases; J trimming: 8 bases; junction bases outside the gene matches: 4. The CDR3 is 11 amino acids. Germline values: CDR1 DFQATT, CDR2 SNEGSKA (reference sequence).

The CDR3 sequence: CASSFSAGYGYTF. CDR3 in DNA: TGTGCCAGCAGTTTTTCGGCAGGTTACGGCTACACCTTC. The chain carries TRBV27 and TRBJ1-2; no firm D call. Trimming removed 3 bases at V and 8 bases at J, with 13 bases between. The CDR3 runs to 13 residues. Germline V CDR1 and CDR2: MNHEY, SMNVEV (reference sequence).

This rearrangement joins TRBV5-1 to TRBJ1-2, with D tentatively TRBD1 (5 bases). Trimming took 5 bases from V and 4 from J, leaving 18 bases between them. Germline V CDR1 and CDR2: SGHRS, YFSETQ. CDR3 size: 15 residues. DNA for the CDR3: TGCGCCAGCAGTTCTGGAGGGGAGTGGGGCTATGGCTACACCTTC. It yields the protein CASSSGGEWGYGYTF.

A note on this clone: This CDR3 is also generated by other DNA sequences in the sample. The CDR3 spells CASSLGTGYQPQHF. The CDR3 DNA is TGTGCCAGCAGCTTAGGGACAGGGTATCAGCCCCAGCATTTT. The chain joins TRBV7-2 to TRBJ1-5, with 8 nucleotides matching TRBD1. This CDR3 is 14 amino acids long. Germline V lookup: CDR1 SGHTA, CDR2 FQGNSA. V was pared by 1 base and J by 5 bases, with 1 base of the junction left unmatched.

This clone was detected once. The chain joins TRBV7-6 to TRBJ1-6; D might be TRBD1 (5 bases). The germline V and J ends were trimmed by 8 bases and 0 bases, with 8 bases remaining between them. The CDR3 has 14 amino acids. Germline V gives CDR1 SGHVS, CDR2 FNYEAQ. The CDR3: CASRQSSYNSPLHF. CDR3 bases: TGTGCCAGCCGACAGAGCTCCTATAATTCACCCCTCCACTTT.

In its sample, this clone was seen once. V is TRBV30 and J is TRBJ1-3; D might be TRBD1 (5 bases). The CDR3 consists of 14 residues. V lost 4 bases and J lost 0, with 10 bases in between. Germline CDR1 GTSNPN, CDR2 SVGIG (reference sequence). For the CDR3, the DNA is TGTGCCTGGACGCGGGACCCCTCTGGAAACACCATATATTTT. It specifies CAWTRDPSGNTIYF.

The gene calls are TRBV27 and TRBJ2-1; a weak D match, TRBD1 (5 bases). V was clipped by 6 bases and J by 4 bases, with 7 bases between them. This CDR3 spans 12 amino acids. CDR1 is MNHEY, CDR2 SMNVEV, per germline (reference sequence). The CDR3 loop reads CASRAGYNEQFF. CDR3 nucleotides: TGTGCCAGCAGGGCAGGGTACAATGAGCAGTTCTTC.

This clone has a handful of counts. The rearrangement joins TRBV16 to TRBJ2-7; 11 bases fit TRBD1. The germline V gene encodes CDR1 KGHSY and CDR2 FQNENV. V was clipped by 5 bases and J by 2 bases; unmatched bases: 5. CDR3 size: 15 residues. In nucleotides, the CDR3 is TGTGCCAGCAGCAGACAGGGACAGGGGGCCTACGAGCAGTACTTC. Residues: CASSRQGQGAYEQYF.

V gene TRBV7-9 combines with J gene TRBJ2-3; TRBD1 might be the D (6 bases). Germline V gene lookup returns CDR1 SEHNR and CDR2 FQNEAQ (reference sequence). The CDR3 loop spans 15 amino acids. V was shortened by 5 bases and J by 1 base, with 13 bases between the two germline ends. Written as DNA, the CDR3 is TGTGCCAGCAGCGCCCGCAGGGGAGGCACAGATACGCAGTATTTT. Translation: CASSARRGGTDTQYF.

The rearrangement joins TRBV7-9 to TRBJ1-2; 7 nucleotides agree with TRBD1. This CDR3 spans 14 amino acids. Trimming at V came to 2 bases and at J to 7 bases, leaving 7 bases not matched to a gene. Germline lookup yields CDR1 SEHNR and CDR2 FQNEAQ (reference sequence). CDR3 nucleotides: TGTGCCAGCAGCTTAAACAGGGGTGATGGTGGCTACACCTTC. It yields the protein CASSLNRGDGGYTF.

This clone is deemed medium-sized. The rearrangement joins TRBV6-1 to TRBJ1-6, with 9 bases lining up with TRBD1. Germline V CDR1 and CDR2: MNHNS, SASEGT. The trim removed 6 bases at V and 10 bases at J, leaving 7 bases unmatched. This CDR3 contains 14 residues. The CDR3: CASSRTGEGSPLHF. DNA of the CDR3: TGTGCCAGCAGCAGGACAGGGGAGGGATCACCCCTCCACTTT.

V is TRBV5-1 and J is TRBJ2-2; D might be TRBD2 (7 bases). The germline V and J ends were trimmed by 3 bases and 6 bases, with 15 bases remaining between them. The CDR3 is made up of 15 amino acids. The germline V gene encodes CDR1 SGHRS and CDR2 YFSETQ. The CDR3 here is CASSSVGGAPGELFF. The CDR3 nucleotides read TGCGCCAGCAGCTCCGTGGGGGGGGCCCCCGGGGAGCTGTTTTTT.

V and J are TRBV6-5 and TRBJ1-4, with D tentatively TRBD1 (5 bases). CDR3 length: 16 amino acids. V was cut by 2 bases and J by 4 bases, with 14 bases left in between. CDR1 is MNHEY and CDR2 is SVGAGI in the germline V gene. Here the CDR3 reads CASSYGGGRSNEKLFF. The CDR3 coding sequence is TGTGCCAGCAGTTACGGCGGGGGGAGAAGTAATGAAAAACTGTTTTTT.

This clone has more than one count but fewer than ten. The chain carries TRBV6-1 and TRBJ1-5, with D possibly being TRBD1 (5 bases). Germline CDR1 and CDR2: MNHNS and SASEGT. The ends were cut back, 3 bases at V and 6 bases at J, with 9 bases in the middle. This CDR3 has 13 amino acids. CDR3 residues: CASSEQGSQPQHF. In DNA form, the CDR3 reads TGTGCCAGCAGTGAGCAGGGCAGTCAGCCCCAGCATTTT.

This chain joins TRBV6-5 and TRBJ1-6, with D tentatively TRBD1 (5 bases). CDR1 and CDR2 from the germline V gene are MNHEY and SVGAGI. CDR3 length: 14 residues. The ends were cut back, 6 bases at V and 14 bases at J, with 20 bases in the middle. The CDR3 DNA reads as TGTGCCAGCAGCCGTCCGGGGGGGTCGGGGGCCCTCCACTTT. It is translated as CASSRPGGSGALHF.

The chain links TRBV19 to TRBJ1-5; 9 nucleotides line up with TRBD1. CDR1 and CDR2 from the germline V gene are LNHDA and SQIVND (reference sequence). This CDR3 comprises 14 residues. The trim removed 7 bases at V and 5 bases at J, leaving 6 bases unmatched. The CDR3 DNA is TGTGCCAGTACTGTTACAGGGGGCGATCAGCCCCAGCATTTT. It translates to CASTVTGGDQPQHF.

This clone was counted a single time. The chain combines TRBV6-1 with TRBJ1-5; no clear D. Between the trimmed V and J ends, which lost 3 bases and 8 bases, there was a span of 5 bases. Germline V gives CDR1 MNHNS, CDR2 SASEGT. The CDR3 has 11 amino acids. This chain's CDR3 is CASSDLEPQHF. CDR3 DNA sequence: TGTGCCAGCAGTGATTTAGAGCCCCAGCATTTT.

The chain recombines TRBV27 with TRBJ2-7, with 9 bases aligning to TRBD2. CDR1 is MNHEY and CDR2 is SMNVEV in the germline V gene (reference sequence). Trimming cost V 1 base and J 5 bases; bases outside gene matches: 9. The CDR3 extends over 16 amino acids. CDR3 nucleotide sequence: TGTGCCAGCAGTTTATTAGCTAGCGGGGCGTCCCACGAGCAGTACTTC. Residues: CASSLLASGASHEQYF.

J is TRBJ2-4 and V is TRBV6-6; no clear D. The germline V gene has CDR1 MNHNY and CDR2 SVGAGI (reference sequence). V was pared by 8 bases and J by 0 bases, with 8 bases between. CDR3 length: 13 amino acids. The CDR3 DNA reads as TGTGCCAGCCTCGACTTAGCCAAAAACATTCAGTACTTC. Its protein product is CASLDLAKNIQYF.

The CDR3 DNA sequence: TGTGCCAGCAGCTTGGGGGCGTGGAATTTAAACTATGGCTACACCTTC. Translated, it gives CASSLGAWNLNYGYTF. The chain carries TRBV5-4 and TRBJ1-2, with D uncertain. This CDR3 region has 16 residues. CDR1 is SGHNT and CDR2 is YYREEE in the germline V gene (reference sequence). Trimming took off 0 bases at V and 2 bases at J, with 14 bases between the two ends.

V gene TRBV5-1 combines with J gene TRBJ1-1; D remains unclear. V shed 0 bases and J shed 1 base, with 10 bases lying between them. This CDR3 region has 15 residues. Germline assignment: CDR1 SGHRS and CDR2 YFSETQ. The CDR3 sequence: CASSLEPTPNTEAFF. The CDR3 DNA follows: TGCGCCAGCAGCTTGGAGCCGACACCGAACACTGAAGCTTTCTTT.

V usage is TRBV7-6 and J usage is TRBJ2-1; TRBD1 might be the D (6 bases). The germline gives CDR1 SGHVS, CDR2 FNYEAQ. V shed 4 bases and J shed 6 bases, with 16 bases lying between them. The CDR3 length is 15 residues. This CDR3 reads CASSWTQGFLNEQFF. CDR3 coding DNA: TGTGCCAGCAGCTGGACGCAGGGGTTCCTCAATGAGCAGTTCTTC.

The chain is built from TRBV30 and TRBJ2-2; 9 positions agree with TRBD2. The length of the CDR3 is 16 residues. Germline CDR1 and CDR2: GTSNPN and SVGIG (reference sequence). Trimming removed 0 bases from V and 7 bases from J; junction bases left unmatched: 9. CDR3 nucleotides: TGTGCCTGGAGTGTAATGTGGCGGGGGGGCGACGGGGAGCTGTTTTTT. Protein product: CAWSVMWRGGDGELFF.

CDR3 region: CASNPGTAYEQYF. As DNA, the CDR3 is TGTGCCAGCAATCCCGGGACAGCCTACGAGCAGTACTTC. The chain carries TRBV6-1 and TRBJ2-5; 7 bases are shared with TRBD1. With the DNA end fitting TRBJ2-7 better, the J assignment may be wrong. Germline CDR1 MNHNS, CDR2 SASEGT. The CDR3 contains 13 residues.

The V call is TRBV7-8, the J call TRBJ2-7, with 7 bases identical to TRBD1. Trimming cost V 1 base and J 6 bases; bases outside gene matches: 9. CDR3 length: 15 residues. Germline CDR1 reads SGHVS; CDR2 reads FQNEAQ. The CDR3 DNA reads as TGTGCCAGCAGCTTAGTGACAGGGTATTCAGGCGAGCAGTACTTC. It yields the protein CASSLVTGYSGEQYF.

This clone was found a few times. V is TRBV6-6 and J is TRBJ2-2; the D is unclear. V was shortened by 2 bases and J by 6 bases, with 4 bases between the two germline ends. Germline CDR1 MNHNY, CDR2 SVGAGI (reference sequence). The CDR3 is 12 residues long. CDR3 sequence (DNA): TGTGCCAGCAGTTACCTTCCCGGGGAGCTGTTTTTT. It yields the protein CASSYLPGELFF.

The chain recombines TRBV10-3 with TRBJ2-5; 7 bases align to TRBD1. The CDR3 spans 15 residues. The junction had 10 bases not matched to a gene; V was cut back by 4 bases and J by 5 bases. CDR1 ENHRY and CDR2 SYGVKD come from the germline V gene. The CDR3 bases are TGTGCCATCAGTGGAGGACAGGCCGGGATTGAGACCCAGTACTTC. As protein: CAISGGQAGIETQYF.

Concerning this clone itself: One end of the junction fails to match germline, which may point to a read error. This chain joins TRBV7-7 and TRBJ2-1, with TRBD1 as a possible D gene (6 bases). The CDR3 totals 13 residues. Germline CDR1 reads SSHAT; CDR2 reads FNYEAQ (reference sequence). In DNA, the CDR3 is TGTGCTAGCAGCCATAACAGGGATAATGAGCAGTTCTTC. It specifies CASSHNRDNEQFF.